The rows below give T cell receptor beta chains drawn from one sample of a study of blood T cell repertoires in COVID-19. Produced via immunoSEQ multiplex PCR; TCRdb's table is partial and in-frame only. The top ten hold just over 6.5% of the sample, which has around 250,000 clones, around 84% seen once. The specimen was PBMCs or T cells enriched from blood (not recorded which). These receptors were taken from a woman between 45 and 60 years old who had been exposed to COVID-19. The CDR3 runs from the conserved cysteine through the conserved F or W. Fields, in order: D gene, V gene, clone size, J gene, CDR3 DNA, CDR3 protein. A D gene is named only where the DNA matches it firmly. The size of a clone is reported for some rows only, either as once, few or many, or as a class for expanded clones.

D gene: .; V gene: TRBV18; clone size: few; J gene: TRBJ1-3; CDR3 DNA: TGTGCCAGCTCCCGGACAGCGTCAACCTCTGGAAACACCATATATTTT; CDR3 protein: CASSRTASTSGNTIYF
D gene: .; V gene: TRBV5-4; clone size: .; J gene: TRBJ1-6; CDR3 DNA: TGTGCCAGCAGCGATCTTGGGGGCACTAATTCACCCCTCCACTTT; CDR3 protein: CASSDLGGTNSPLHF
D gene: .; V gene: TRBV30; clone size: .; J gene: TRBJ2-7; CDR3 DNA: TGTGCCTGGAGTTCGGTTGATTCCTACGAGCAGTACTTC; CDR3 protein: CAWSSVDSYEQYF
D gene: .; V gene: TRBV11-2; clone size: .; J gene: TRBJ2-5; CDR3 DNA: TGTGCCAGCAGCTTAGATCGAGAGACCCAGTACTTC; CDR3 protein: CASSLDRETQYF
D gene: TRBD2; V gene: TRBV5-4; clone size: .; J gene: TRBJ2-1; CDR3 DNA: TGTGCCAGCAGCTTGGGGACTAGCTCCTACAATGAGCAGTTCTTC; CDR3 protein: CASSLGTSSYNEQFF
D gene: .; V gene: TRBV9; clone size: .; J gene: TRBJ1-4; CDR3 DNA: TGTGCCAGCAGCGTAGCTACTGGGCGGGGAAATGAAAAACTGTTTTTT; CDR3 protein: CASSVATGRGNEKLFF
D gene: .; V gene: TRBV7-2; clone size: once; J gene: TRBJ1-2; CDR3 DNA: TGTGCCAGCAGCTTAGATCGAGACTATGGCTACACCTTC; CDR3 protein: CASSLDRDYGYTF
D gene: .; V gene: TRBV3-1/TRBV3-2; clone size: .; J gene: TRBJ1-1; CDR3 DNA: TGTGCCAGCAGCCAACTCCTTCGGGGCACTGAAGCTTTCTTT; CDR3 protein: CASSQLLRGTEAFF
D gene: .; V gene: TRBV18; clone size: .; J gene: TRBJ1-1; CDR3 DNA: TGTGCCAGCTCACCTGCCGGGTCGAACACTGAAGCTTTCTTT; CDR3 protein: CASSPAGSNTEAFF
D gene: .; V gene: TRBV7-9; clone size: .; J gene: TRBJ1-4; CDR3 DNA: TGTGCCAGCAGCTTACTCTTGATAGGATCGGGTGAAAAACTGTTTTTT; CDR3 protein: CASSLLLIGSGEKLFF
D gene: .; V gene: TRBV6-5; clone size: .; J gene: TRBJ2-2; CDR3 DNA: TGTGCCAGCAGCCCGACAGTCACCGGGGAGCTGTTTTTT; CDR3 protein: CASSPTVTGELFF
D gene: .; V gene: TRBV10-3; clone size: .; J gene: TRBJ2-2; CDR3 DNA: TGTGCCATCAGTGTGGGCAGGGTGGACGACACCGGGGAGCTGTTTTTT; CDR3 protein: CAISVGRVDDTGELFF
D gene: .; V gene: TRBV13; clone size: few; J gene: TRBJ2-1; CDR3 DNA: TGTGCCAGCAGCTTAGGTGGAACAGGTTACAATGAGCAGTTCTTC; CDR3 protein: CASSLGGTGYNEQFF
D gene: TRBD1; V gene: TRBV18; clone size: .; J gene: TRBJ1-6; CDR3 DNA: TGTGCCAGCTCACACGGGACAGCGTCTGACCCACCCCTCCACTTT; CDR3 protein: CASSHGTASDPPLHF
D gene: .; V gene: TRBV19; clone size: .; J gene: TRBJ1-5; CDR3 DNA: TGTGCCAGTGCAGGGAGGGCTCAGCCCCAGCATTTT; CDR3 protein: CASAGRAQPQHF
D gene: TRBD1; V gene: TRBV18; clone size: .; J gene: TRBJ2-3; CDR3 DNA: TGTGCCAGCTCTTTTTGGGACAGGCGAACAGATACGCAGTATTTT; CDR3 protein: CASSFWDRRTDTQYF
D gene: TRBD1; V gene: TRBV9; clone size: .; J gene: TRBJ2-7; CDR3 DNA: TGTGCCAGCAGCTTTTCTTGGGACAGTTCCTACGAGCAGTACTTC; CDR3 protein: CASSFSWDSSYEQYF
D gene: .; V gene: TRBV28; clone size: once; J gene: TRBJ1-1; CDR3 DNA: TGTGCCAGCAGTTTACAGGGCACTGAAGCTTTCTTT; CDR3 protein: CASSLQGTEAFF
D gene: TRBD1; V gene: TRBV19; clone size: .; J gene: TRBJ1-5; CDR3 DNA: TGTGCCAGTAGTATAACGGCAGGGGGATTTCAGCCCCAGCATTTT; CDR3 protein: CASSITAGGFQPQHF
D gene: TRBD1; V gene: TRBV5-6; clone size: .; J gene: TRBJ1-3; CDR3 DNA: TGTGCCAGCAGCCCCCGGGACAGGGGATACACCATATATTTT; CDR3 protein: CASSPRDRGYTIYF
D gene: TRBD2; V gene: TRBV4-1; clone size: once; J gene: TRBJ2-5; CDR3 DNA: TGCGCCAGCAGCCCAGAGCGGGGGGGGCAAGAGACCCAGTACTTC; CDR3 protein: CASSPERGGQETQYF
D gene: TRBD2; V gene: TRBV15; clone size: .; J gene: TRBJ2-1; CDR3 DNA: TGTGCCACCCTCCGAGGCGGGGGCAATGAGCAGTTCTTC; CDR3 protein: CATLRGGGNEQFF
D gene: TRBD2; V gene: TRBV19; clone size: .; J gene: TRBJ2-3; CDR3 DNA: TGTGCCAGTAGTTATGGGGGAGGGGTTGGCACAGATACGCAGTATTTT; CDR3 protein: CASSYGGGVGTDTQYF
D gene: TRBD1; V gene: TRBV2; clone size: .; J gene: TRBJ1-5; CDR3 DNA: TGTGCCAGCAGCGGGACAGGGATTCAGCCCCAGCATTTT; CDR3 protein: CASSGTGIQPQHF
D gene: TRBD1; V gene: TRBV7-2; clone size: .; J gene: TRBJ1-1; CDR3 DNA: TGTGCCAGCAGCTTGGACAGGGGCACTGAAGCTTTCTTT; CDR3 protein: CASSLDRGTEAFF
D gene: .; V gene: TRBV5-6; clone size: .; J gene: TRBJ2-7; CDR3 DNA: TGTGCCAGCACTCGTGAGGGCGAGCAGTACTTC; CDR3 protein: CASTREGEQYF
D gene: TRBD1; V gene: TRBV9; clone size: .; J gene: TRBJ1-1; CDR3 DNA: TGTGCCAGCAGCGTAGGGGGCAGGGGGCCGAACACTGAAGCTTTCTTT; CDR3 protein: CASSVGGRGPNTEAFF
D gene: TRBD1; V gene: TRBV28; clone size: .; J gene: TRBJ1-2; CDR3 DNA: TGTGCCAGCAGTTTAACAGGGGCTGGCTACACCTTC; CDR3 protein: CASSLTGAGYTF
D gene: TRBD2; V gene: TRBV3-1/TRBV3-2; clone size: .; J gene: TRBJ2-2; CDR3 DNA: TGTGCCAGCAGCCAGCGACTAGCCCTTACCACCGGGGAGCTGTTTTTT; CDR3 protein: CASSQRLALTTGELFF
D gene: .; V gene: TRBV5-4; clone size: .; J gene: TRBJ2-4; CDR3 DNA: TGTGCCAGCAGCCTGCGGACCCGGGGAAAAAACATTCAGTACTTC; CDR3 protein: CASSLRTRGKNIQYF
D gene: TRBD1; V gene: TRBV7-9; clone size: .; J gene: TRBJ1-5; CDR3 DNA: TGTGCCAGCAGCCAATCGGGGGACAGGGGAAATCAGCCCCAGCATTTT; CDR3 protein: CASSQSGDRGNQPQHF
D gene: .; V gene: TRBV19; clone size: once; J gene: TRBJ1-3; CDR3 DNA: TGTGCCAGTAGAGTAACGGAGGGGTCTGGAAACACCATATATTTT; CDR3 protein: CASRVTEGSGNTIYF
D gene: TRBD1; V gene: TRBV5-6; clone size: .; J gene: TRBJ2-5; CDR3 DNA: TGTGCCAGCAGCTTGGGAGGACAGGGAAGCTTAGAGACCCAGTACTTC; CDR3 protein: CASSLGGQGSLETQYF
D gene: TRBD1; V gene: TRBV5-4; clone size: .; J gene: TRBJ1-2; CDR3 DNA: TGTGCCAGCAGCTCAGGACGGACAGGAGACTATGGCTACACCTTC; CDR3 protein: CASSSGRTGDYGYTF
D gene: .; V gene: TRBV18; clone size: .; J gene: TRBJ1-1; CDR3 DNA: TGTGCCAGCTCCCCCAAAGGATTGTCAGAGGGCACTGAAGCTTTCTTT; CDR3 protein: CASSPKGLSEGTEAFF
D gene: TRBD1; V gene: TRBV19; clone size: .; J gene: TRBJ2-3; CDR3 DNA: TGTGCCAGTAGTAGGGAACAGGGGAACACAGATACGCAGTATTTT; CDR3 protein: CASSREQGNTDTQYF
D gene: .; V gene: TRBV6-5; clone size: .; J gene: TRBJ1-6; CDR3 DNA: TGTGCCAGCAGGCTAGTCGATAATTCACCCCTCCACTTT; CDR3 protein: CASRLVDNSPLHF
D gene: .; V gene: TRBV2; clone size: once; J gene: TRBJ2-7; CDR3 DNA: TGTGCCAGCAGTGATCGCAGGATCGAGCAGTACTTC; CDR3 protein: CASSDRRIEQYF
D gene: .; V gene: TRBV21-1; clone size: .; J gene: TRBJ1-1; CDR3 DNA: TGTGCCAGCAGCAATCAGGACTGTTACACTGAAGCTTTCTTT; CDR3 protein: CASSNQDCYTEAFF
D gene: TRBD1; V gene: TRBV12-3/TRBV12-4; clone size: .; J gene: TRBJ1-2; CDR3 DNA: TGTGCCAGCGGAATGACAGGGGCTTATGGCTACACCTTC; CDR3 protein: CASGMTGAYGYTF
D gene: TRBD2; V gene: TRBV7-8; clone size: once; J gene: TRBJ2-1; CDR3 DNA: TGTGCCAGCAGCCCCCTTCAGGGACTAGCGTACAATGAGCAGTTCTTC; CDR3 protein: CASSPLQGLAYNEQFF
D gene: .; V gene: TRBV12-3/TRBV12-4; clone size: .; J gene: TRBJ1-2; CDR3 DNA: TGTGCCAGCAGTTTATTAGGAGGGACTGGCTACACCTTC; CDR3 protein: CASSLLGGTGYTF
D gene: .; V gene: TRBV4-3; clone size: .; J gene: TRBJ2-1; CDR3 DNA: TGCGCCAGCAGCCAAGCCAGGGGGGCCTCATCGAATGAGCAGTTCTTC; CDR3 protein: CASSQARGASSNEQFF
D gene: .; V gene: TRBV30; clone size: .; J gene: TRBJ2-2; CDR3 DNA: TGTGCCTGGAGTTCAGGGTGGCCGACGAACACCGGGGAGCTGTTTTTT; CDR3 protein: CAWSSGWPTNTGELFF
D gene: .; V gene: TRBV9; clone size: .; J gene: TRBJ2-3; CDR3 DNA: TGTGCCAGCAGCTTCAGTAACACAGATACGCAGTATTTT; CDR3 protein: CASSFSNTDTQYF
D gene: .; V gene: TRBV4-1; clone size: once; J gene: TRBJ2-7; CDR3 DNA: TGCGCCAGCATAAGGGACATCCCCTACGAGCAGTACTTC; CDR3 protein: CASIRDIPYEQYF
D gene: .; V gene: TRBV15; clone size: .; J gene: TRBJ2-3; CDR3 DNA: TGTGCCACCAGCTCTCGAACGACGGGGAAAGCGCAGTATTTT; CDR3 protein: CATSSRTTGKAQYF
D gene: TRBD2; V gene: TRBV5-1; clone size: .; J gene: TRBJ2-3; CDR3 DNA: TGCGCCAGCAGCTCTCCCCCAGGACTAAGCGGGGGGGCCGGCACAGATACGCAGTATTTT; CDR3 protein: CASSSPPGLSGGAGTDTQYF